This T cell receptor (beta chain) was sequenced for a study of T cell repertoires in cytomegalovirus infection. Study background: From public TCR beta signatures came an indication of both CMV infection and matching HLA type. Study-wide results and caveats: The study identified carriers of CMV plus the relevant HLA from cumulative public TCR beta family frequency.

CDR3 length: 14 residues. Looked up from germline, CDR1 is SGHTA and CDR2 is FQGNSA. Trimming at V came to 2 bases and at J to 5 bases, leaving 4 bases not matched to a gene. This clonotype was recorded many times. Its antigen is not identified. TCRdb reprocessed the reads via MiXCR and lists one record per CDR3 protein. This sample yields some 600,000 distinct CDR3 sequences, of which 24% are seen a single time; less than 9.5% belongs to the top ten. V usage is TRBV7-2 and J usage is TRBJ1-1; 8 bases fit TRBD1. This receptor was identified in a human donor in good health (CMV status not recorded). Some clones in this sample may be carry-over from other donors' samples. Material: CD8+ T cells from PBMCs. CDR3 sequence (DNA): TGTGCCAGCAGCTTACCAGGGGGCAGGACTGAAGCTTTCTTT. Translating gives CASSLPGGRTEAFF.